Below, 11 T cell receptor beta chains from the same sample are listed, as sequenced in a study of blood T cell repertoires in COVID-19. TCRdb's table, derived via immunoSEQ multiplex PCR, lists solely in-frame clones and lacks some. The sample has around 25,000 clones; 88% are singletons. Sequencing was performed on peripheral blood. These receptors were obtained from a woman aged 45 to 65 with active COVID-19.

The rearrangement joins TRBV9 to TRBJ2-1, with 10 bases identical to TRBD2. The CDR3 runs to 15 residues. Germline V lookup: CDR1 SGDLS, CDR2 YYNGEE. V lost 7 bases, J lost 4 bases, and 8 bases stayed unmatched. Written as DNA, the CDR3 is TGTGCCAGCGCCCCGGGACTAGCGACTTACAATGAGCAGTTCTTC. This sequence encodes CASAPGLATYNEQFF.

J is TRBJ2-6 and V is TRBV2; perhaps TRBD1 as D (5 bases). The length of the CDR3 is 16 residues. The V end was cut by 4 bases, the J end by 2 bases, with 12 bases between. CDR1 is SNHLY and CDR2 is FYNNEI in the germline V gene. The CDR3 sequence: CASSVGRATGANVLTF. CDR3 DNA sequence: TGTGCCAGCAGTGTTGGCAGGGCAACTGGGGCCAACGTCCTGACTTTC.

The chain uses TRBV18 and TRBJ2-1; 12 bases align to TRBD2. Unmatched junction bases numbered 4, after V lost 3 bases and J lost 4 bases. The CDR3 spans 16 residues. Germline V lookup: CDR1 KGHSH, CDR2 LQKENI. CDR3 amino acids: CASSPRTSGTYNEQFF. The CDR3 DNA sequence: TGTGCCAGCTCACCCAGGACTAGCGGGACTTACAATGAGCAGTTCTTC.

The V and J genes are TRBV3-1 (or the pseudogene TRBV3-2) and TRBJ1-4; no firm D call. The germline gives CDR1 LGHDT, CDR2 YNNKEL (reference sequence). The CDR3 consists of 16 residues. V was shortened by 4 bases and J by 4 bases, with 16 bases between the two germline ends. CDR3 loop: CASSRHSEGINEKLFF. In DNA, the CDR3 is TGTGCCAGCAGCCGACACTCAGAGGGAATTAATGAAAAACTGTTTTTT.

CDR3 region: CASSRKGRELGNTIYF. CDR3 DNA: TGTGCCAGCAGCCGAAAGGGGCGGGAGCTTGGAAACACCATATATTTT. The rearrangement links TRBV4-2 to TRBJ1-3; D is perhaps TRBD1 (5 bases). The CDR3 sequence is 16 residues long. The germline V and J ends were trimmed by 4 bases and 3 bases, with 16 bases remaining between them. Per the germline V gene, CDR1 is LGHNA and CDR2 is YNFKEQ.

This chain links TRBV10-3 with TRBJ2-7; 11 bases are a match to TRBD1. This CDR3 is 16 amino acids long. Trimming cost V 5 bases and J 4 bases; bases outside gene matches: 10. Germline-derived CDR1 and CDR2 are ENHRY and SYGVKD. CDR3 sequence reads: CAISFTGTGGLYEQYF. In nucleotides, the CDR3 is TGTGCCATCAGTTTTACCGGGACAGGGGGTTTGTACGAGCAGTACTTC.

Here the CDR3 reads CASSEMGLADTQYF. CDR3 DNA: TGTGCCAGCAGTGAAATGGGACTAGCAGATACGCAGTATTTT. The chain is built from TRBV2 and TRBJ2-3; 8 bases fit TRBD2. The CDR3 loop spans 14 amino acids. V lost 2 bases to trimming and J lost 4 bases; unmatched junction nucleotides: 2. CDR1 and CDR2 (germline): SNHLY, FYNNEI. The full variable domain, completed using reference TRBV2 and TRBJ2-3, is EPEVTQTPSHQVTQMGQEVILRCVPISNHLYFYWYRQILGQKVEFLVSFYNNEISEKSEIFDDQFSVERPDGSNFTLKIRSTKLEDSAMYFCASSEMGLADTQYFGPGTRLTVL.

The CDR3 sequence is CSVIGQNNQPQHF. The CDR3 DNA sequence: TGCAGCGTTATCGGACAGAACAATCAGCCCCAGCATTTT. The rearrangement uses TRBV29-1 and TRBJ1-5, with D perhaps TRBD1 (6 bases). The germline V and J ends were trimmed by 5 bases and 3 bases, with 11 bases remaining between them. This CDR3 is built from 13 residues. CDR1 and CDR2 from the germline V gene are SQVTM and ANQGSEA.

The chain employs TRBV6-5 and TRBJ2-3; 8 nucleotides align to TRBD1. CDR1 is MNHEY, CDR2 SVGAGI, per germline. Trimming removed 8 bases from V and 1 base from J; junction bases left unmatched: 8. The CDR3 is made up of 15 amino acids. The CDR3 is CASAPWGQGTDTQYF. DNA for the CDR3: TGTGCCAGCGCACCCTGGGGACAGGGCACAGATACGCAGTATTTT.

Here the CDR3 DNA reads TGTGCCAGCTCATATAACAGGGACACTGAAGCTTTCTTT. It translates to CASSYNRDTEAFF. The J gene is TRBJ1-1, the V gene TRBV18, with a tentative D call TRBD1 (6 bases). V lost 5 bases and J 3 bases, leaving 10 bases between the germline ends. This CDR3 region has 13 residues. Germline V gene lookup returns CDR1 KGHSH and CDR2 LQKENI.

The rearrangement joins TRBV3-1 (or the pseudogene TRBV3-2) to TRBJ2-7, with a tentative D call TRBD1 (7 bases). CDR3 length equals 15 residues. Germline V gene sequence: CDR1 LGHDT, CDR2 YNNKEL (reference sequence). Trimming removed 4 bases at V and 3 bases at J, with 16 bases between. The CDR3 nucleotides are TGTGCCAGCAGCCCCCTTTCGGGGGACAGCTACGAGCAGTACTTC. Translated, it gives CASSPLSGDSYEQYF.